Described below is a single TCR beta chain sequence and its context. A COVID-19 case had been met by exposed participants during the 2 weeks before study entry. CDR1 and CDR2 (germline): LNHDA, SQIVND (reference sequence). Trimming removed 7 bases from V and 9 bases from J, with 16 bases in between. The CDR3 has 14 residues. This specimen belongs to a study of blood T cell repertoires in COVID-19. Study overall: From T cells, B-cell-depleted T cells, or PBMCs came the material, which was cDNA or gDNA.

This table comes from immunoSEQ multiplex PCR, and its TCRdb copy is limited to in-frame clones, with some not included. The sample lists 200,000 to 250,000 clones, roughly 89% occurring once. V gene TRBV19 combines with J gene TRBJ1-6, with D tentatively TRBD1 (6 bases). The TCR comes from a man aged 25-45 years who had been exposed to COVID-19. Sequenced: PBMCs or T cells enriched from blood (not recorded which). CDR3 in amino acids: CASTTGGASSPLHF. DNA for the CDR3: TGTGCCAGTACGACAGGAGGTGCAAGTTCACCCCTCCACTTT.